These 8 T cell receptor beta chains were sequenced from one sample in a study of blood T cell repertoires in COVID-19. Assay: immunoSEQ multiplex PCR; the TCRdb copy retains only in-frame clones and omits some. The sample lists about 94,000 clones, under 90% occurring once. The sample was peripheral blood. Receptor source: a human donor in a cohort sampled during active COVID-19.

This rearrangement joins TRBV6-6 to TRBJ1-6, with D perhaps TRBD1 (6 bases). Germline V gene lookup returns CDR1 MNHNY and CDR2 SVGAGI (reference sequence). The CDR3 extends over 14 amino acids. The V end was cut by 7 bases, the J end by 7 bases, with 14 bases between. CDR3 bases: TGTGCCAGCACCCTGACAGGACCCAATTCACCCCTCCACTTT. Translated: CASTLTGPNSPLHF.

The gene calls are TRBV19 and TRBJ2-3, with 14 bases that match TRBD2. The CDR3 is 15 amino acids. Unmatched junction bases numbered 3, after V lost 5 bases and J lost 5 bases. The germline gives CDR1 LNHDA, CDR2 SQIVND (reference sequence). The CDR3 nucleotides are TGTGCCAGTAGTGATGGGACTAGCGGGAGAGATACGCAGTATTTT. This sequence encodes CASSDGTSGRDTQYF.

This clone was detected only a few times. This rearrangement joins TRBV28 to TRBJ2-7; TRBD1 might be the D (5 bases). The CDR3 is 12 residues long. The V end lost 10 bases, the J end lost 6 bases, and 16 bases lay between the germline ends. From germline, CDR1 is MDHEN and CDR2 SYDVKM. The CDR3 nucleotides are TGTGCCACCCAGAAGGGGTTTGGCGAGCAGTACTTC. Translating gives CATQKGFGEQYF.

The chain links TRBV28 to TRBJ2-3, with 9 bases lining up with TRBD2. This CDR3 spans 17 amino acids. Germline V gene lookup returns CDR1 MDHEN and CDR2 SYDVKM. V was clipped by 6 bases and J by 4 bases; unmatched bases: 14. CDR3 DNA: TGTGCCAGCAGGTTCAGAGGGGGCGGGAGGGCAGCAGATACGCAGTATTTT. This translates into CASRFRGGGRAADTQYF. The full variable domain, its missing parts supplied by reference TRBV28 and TRBJ2-3, is DVKVTQSSRYLVKRTGEKVFLECVQDMDHENMFWYRQDPGLGLRLIYFSYDVKMKEKGDIPEGYSVSREKKERFSLILESASTNQTSMYLCASRFRGGGRAADTQYFGPGTRLTVL.

The J gene is TRBJ2-7, the V gene TRBV5-8, with 12 bases matching TRBD2. Trimming at V came to 4 bases and at J to 7 bases, leaving 6 bases not matched to a gene. CDR1 is SGHTS and CDR2 is YDEGEE in the germline V gene. The CDR3 is 14 residues long. Here the CDR3 DNA reads TGTGCCAGCAGCCCGACTAGCGGGAGTAGAGAGCAGTACTTC. Residues: CASSPTSGSREQYF.

The chain recombines TRBV4-1 with TRBJ2-6; unclear D gene. Deletions cut 0 bases from V and 0 bases from J, with 6 bases between. Germline assignment: CDR1 MGHRA and CDR2 YSYEKL. There are 16 residues in the CDR3. The CDR3 reads CASSQDAGSGANVLTF. The CDR3, as DNA: TGCGCCAGCAGCCAAGATGCCGGCTCTGGGGCCAACGTCCTGACTTTC.

CDR3 protein: CASSPGRPYEQYF. CDR3 nucleotides: TGCGCCAGCAGCCCAGGGAGGCCGTACGAGCAGTACTTC. The chain employs TRBV23-1 and TRBJ2-7, with a possible D match to TRBD2 (6 bases). TRBV23-1 is an ORF; its function is uncertain. CDR3 length equals 13 residues. V lost 6 bases and J lost 4, with 13 bases in between.

This chain joins TRBV7-2 and TRBJ1-2; D unresolved. Germline V gene sequence: CDR1 SGHTA, CDR2 FQGNSA. V dropped 2 bases and J dropped 0 bases, with 13 bases sitting between them. The CDR3 length is 16 residues. The CDR3 sequence is CASSLSRQTSNYGYTF. The CDR3 DNA reads as TGTGCCAGCAGCTTATCGCGGCAGACTTCTAACTATGGCTACACCTTC.